This passage covers 19 T cell receptor beta chains from one sample sequenced in a study of Ad26.COV2.S vaccination and SARS-CoV-2 variants. Only in-frame clones appear in the TCRdb table, and some are missing; sequencing was by immunoSEQ multiplex PCR. The sample shows roughly 420,000 clones, roughly 89% of them seen only once. Stated treatment: about 20 received Ad26.COV2.S at low or high dose, single or two shots; 5 received placebo; per-sample allocation not given. All samples were drawn on day 63, counting from the first vaccine or placebo injection. The specimen comprised peripheral blood, sampled in a trial of Ad26.COV2.S vaccine versus placebo. Receptors were obtained from a person between 18 and 59 years old who received the Ad26.COV2.S COVID-19 vaccine or a placebo.

This clone has a single count. V usage is TRBV7-9 and J usage is TRBJ2-7; 8 bases agree with TRBD1. Germline V gives CDR1 SEHNR, CDR2 FQNEAQ (reference sequence). This CDR3 is 14 amino acids long. V trimming: 5 bases; J trimming: 7 bases; junction bases outside the gene matches: 10. The CDR3 DNA follows: TGTGCCAGCAGCCCCGGACAGGGCGTAAGGGAGCAGTACTTC. The encoded protein is CASSPGQGVREQYF.

V gene TRBV28 combines with J gene TRBJ1-1; the match to TRBD1 covers 7 bases. The CDR3 runs 13 residues. The germline V gene encodes CDR1 MDHEN and CDR2 SYDVKM. Unmatched junction bases numbered 4, after V lost 5 bases and J lost 4 bases. This CDR3 reads CASSTGDRTEAFF. CDR3 bases: TGTGCCAGCAGTACAGGGGATCGCACTGAAGCTTTCTTT.

The CDR3, as DNA: TGTGCCAGCAGTTTGGGGGGACAAATTATGAGCGGGGCCAACGTCCTGACTTTC. Its translation is CASSLGGQIMSGANVLTF. The chain carries TRBV28 and TRBJ2-6; D tentatively reads TRBD1 or TRBD2 (6 bases each). Trimming cost V 3 bases and J 4 bases, with 19 bases left between them. CDR1 is MDHEN and CDR2 is SYDVKM in the germline V gene. The CDR3 loop spans 18 amino acids.

The rearrangement links TRBV5-5 to TRBJ2-7; 10 positions agree with TRBD1. The germline gives CDR1 SGHKS, CDR2 YYEKEE (reference sequence). V was pared by 9 bases and J by 3 bases, with 3 bases of the junction left unmatched. The CDR3 is 12 amino acids. This CDR3 reads CATGTGVYEQYF. CDR3 DNA sequence: TGTGCCACCGGGACAGGGGTCTACGAGCAGTACTTC.

The genes are TRBV18 and TRBJ2-1, with 8 nucleotides matching TRBD1. V was clipped by 3 bases and J by 7 bases; unmatched bases: 14. The CDR3 length is 17 residues. Looked up from germline, CDR1 is KGHSH and CDR2 is LQKENI. CDR3 sequence (DNA): TGTGCCAGCTCACCCCCGGACAGGGCCCTATTGGGGAATGAGCAGTTCTTC. It translates to CASSPPDRALLGNEQFF.

CDR3 in amino acids: CASSEPTGGYEQYF. CDR3 DNA: TGTGCCAGCAGTGAACCCACAGGGGGCTACGAGCAGTACTTC. The genes are TRBV6-1 and TRBJ2-7; 8 positions agree with TRBD1. J was trimmed by 3 bases and V by 2 bases; bases with no gene match: 3. Germline-derived CDR1 and CDR2 are MNHNS and SASEGT. This CDR3 contains 14 residues.

The chain employs TRBV4-1 and TRBJ1-4; tentative D call: TRBD1 (5 bases). There are 17 residues in the CDR3. Per the germline V gene, CDR1 is MGHRA and CDR2 is YSYEKL. V was trimmed by 1 base and J by 8 bases, leaving 20 bases between them. The CDR3: CASSQVRAGRAEEKLFF. The CDR3 nucleotides are TGCGCCAGCAGCCAAGTCAGGGCTGGACGAGCGGAAGAAAAACTGTTTTTT.

This clone was counted once. This chain joins TRBV5-1 and TRBJ1-4; no reliable D call. The germline V gene has CDR1 SGHRS and CDR2 YFSETQ. The V end lost 0 bases, the J end lost 4 bases, and 10 bases lay between the germline ends. This CDR3 region has 15 residues. The CDR3 nucleotides read TGCGCCAGCAGCTTGGCCATGTGGGGTAATGAAAAACTGTTTTTT. This translates into CASSLAMWGNEKLFF.

The genes are TRBV3-1 (or the pseudogene TRBV3-2) and TRBJ2-3, with D uncertain. Per germline, CDR1 LGHDT and CDR2 YNNKEL (reference sequence). The V gene lost 4 bases and the J gene lost 2 bases, with 10 bases spanning the gap. The CDR3 runs 14 residues. The chain's CDR3 is CASSRRVTTDTQYF. In DNA, the CDR3 is TGTGCCAGCAGCCGGAGAGTGACCACAGATACGCAGTATTTT.

This clone came up once. The CDR3 here is CASGLGTMGPPQHF. The DNA for the CDR3 is TGTGCTAGTGGTTTGGGTACAATGGGACCGCCCCAGCATTTT. This rearrangement joins TRBV12-5 to TRBJ1-5, with TRBD1 as a possible D gene (5 bases). Germline V gene data show CDR1 as LGHNT and CDR2 as FRNRAP. This CDR3 contains 14 residues. The V end was cut by 1 base, the J end by 9 bases, with 13 bases between.

The V and J genes are TRBV5-5 and TRBJ1-6; D is unresolved. The V gene's germline CDR1 is SGHKS and CDR2 YYEKEE (reference sequence). Between the trimmed V and J ends, which lost 4 bases and 0 bases, there was a span of 14 bases. CDR3 length: 17 amino acids. DNA of the CDR3: TGTGCCAGCAGCCTCACTGGGTTAAGCTCCTATAATTCACCCCTCCACTTT. Encoded protein: CASSLTGLSSYNSPLHF.

The V call is TRBV6-1, the J call TRBJ2-1, with 7 bases that match TRBD2. This CDR3 is 16 amino acids long. The J segment lost 2 bases and the V segment lost 4 bases, leaving 8 bases of the junction unmatched. Looked up from germline, CDR1 is MNHNS and CDR2 is SASEGT. CDR3 in amino acids: CASSGLASGTYNEQFF. The CDR3 DNA sequence: TGTGCCAGCAGTGGGCTGGCTAGCGGAACCTACAATGAGCAGTTCTTC.

The rearrangement joins TRBV5-1 to TRBJ1-2; no clear D. The V and J ends lost 1 base and 0 bases respectively, with 7 bases between them. The CDR3 length is 14 residues. Germline V gives CDR1 SGHRS, CDR2 YFSETQ. The CDR3 is CASSLSRTNYGYTF. CDR3 nucleotides: TGCGCCAGCAGCTTGAGTCGGACTAACTATGGCTACACCTTC.

The chain employs TRBV28 and TRBJ2-7; the D is unclear. The CDR3 contains 12 residues. V lost 5 bases and J 7 bases, leaving 12 bases between the germline ends. Looked up from germline, CDR1 is MDHEN and CDR2 is SYDVKM. For the CDR3, the DNA is TGTGCCAGCAGTCCCCCCGTATGGGAGCAGTACTTC. Protein: CASSPPVWEQYF.

The chain links TRBV5-4 to TRBJ1-2, with D uncertain. Trimming stripped 1 base from V and 2 bases from J, with 6 bases between. The germline V gene has CDR1 SGHNT and CDR2 YYREEE (reference sequence). The CDR3 runs 13 residues. The DNA for the CDR3 is TGTGCCAGCAGCTTGCGTACAAACTATGGCTACACCTTC. This sequence encodes CASSLRTNYGYTF.

The chain joins TRBV7-2 to TRBJ1-4; no clear D. The V gene's germline CDR1 is SGHTA and CDR2 FQGNSA. This CDR3 has 15 residues. Trimming cost V 2 bases and J 3 bases, with 10 bases left between them. Written as DNA, the CDR3 is TGTGCCAGCAGCTTATTCCGGCAGCCTAATGAAAAACTGTTTTTT. This encodes CASSLFRQPNEKLFF.

V gene TRBV5-6 combines with J gene TRBJ2-7; no firm D call. Trimming removed 3 bases at V and 0 bases at J, with 10 bases between. This CDR3 is 14 amino acids long. The germline V gene encodes CDR1 SGHDT and CDR2 YYEEEE. The CDR3 sequence: CASSSQGHSYEQYF. CDR3 nucleotide sequence: TGTGCCAGCAGCTCACAAGGCCACTCCTACGAGCAGTACTTC.

The CDR3 region is CASSLQPPRAGGTYEQYV. In DNA form, the CDR3 reads TGTGCCAGCAGCTTACAACCCCCCCGAGCGGGAGGTACCTACGAGCAGTACGTC. This rearrangement joins TRBV7-2 to TRBJ2-7; 9 bases map to TRBD2. V gave up 2 bases and J gave up 2 bases; unmatched junction bases: 13. Germline CDR1 is SGHTA and CDR2 is FQGNSA. This CDR3 region has 18 residues.

The chain carries TRBV7-9 and TRBJ1-6; D is ambiguous. The length of the CDR3 is 14 residues. V was trimmed by 1 base and J by 7 bases, leaving 8 bases between them. The germline V gene has CDR1 SEHNR and CDR2 FQNEAQ (reference sequence). The CDR3 sequence: CASSLVLGNSPLHF. The CDR3 region has the DNA TGTGCCAGCAGCTTAGTGTTAGGAAATTCACCCCTCCACTTT.